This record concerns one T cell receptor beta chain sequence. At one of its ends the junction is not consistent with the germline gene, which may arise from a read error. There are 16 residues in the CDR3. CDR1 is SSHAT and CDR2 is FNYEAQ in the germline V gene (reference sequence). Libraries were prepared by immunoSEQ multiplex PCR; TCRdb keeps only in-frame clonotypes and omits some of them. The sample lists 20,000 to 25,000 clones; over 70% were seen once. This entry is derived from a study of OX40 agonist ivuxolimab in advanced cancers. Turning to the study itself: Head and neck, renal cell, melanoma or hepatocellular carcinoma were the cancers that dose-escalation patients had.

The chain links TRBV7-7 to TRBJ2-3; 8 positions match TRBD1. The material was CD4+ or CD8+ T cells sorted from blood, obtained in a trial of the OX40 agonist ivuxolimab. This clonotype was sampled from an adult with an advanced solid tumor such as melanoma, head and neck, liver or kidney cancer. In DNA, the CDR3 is TGTGCTAGCAGCTTACGGGCAGGGGGCAGGACAGATACGCAGTATTTT. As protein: CASSLRAGGRTDTQYF.